Each of the 29 T cell receptor beta chains below was sequenced from the same sample in a study of cytomegalovirus exposure and HLA in healthy donors. Assay used: immunoSEQ multiplex PCR; TCRdb lists only in-frame clones, some missing. The profile covers 90,000 or so clones, with 96% appearing a single time and 0.78% taken by the ten largest. Sample: PBMCs. The source is a man aged 18 to 30 in good health and CMV-seronegative.

CDR3 in DNA: TGTGCCAGCAGGGACAGAACGAACACTGAAGCTTTCTTT. It translates to CASRDRTNTEAFF. The chain couples TRBV6-5 to TRBJ1-1; maybe TRBD1 (6 bases). The CDR3 has 13 amino acids. V lost 6 bases to trimming and J lost 1 base, with 9 bases between them. Germline values: CDR1 MNHEY, CDR2 SVGAGI.

J is TRBJ2-7 and V is TRBV28; D is unclear. The CDR3 has 14 residues. Trimming removed 1 base from V and 0 bases from J, with 7 bases in between. Germline V lookup: CDR1 MDHEN, CDR2 SYDVKM. The CDR3, as DNA: TGTGCCAGCAGTTTATCCCCAGGCTCCTACGAGCAGTACTTC. It yields the protein CASSLSPGSYEQYF.

V gene TRBV29-1 combines with J gene TRBJ1-1; D perhaps matches TRBD1 (6 bases). The CDR3 totals 13 residues. The V gene lost 8 bases and the J gene lost 6 bases, with 19 bases spanning the gap. In germline, CDR1 is SQVTM, CDR2 ANQGSEA. The CDR3 reads CSLQGPWGPEAFF. CDR3 nucleotide sequence: TGCAGCCTACAGGGCCCCTGGGGTCCTGAAGCTTTCTTT.

The chain joins TRBV29-1 to TRBJ1-4; the D gene is possibly TRBD1 (5 bases). There are 12 residues in the CDR3. The germline CDR1 and CDR2 sequences are SQVTM and ANQGSEA. V lost 1 base and J 12 bases, leaving 12 bases between the germline ends. The CDR3 DNA follows: TGCAGCGTTGAAGTGCTTCGGGGGGAACTGTTTTTT. The encoded protein is CSVEVLRGELFF.

This chain uses TRBV18 with TRBJ2-3, with 14 positions matching TRBD2. This CDR3 has 17 residues. The junction had 7 bases not matched to a gene; V was cut back by 3 bases and J by 5 bases. Per the germline V gene, CDR1 is KGHSH and CDR2 is LQKENI. CDR3 sequence: CASSPGLAGGRQDTQYF. In DNA, the CDR3 is TGTGCCAGCTCACCCGGACTAGCGGGAGGCCGCCAAGATACGCAGTATTTT.

The chain joins TRBV30 to TRBJ2-1; 13 nucleotides match TRBD2. Per germline, CDR1 GTSNPN and CDR2 SVGIG (reference sequence). Unmatched junction bases numbered 11, after V lost 2 bases and J lost 7 bases. This CDR3 is built from 17 residues. Here the CDR3 reads CAWSFTSGGAWDNEQFF. The CDR3 DNA is TGTGCCTGGAGTTTTACTAGCGGGGGGGCTTGGGATAATGAGCAGTTCTTC.

CDR3 nucleotides: TGCAGCGTTGTCCCACAAGAGACCCAGTACTTC. Translated: CSVVPQETQYF. The chain has TRBV29-1 and TRBJ2-5; D uncertain. The CDR3 covers 11 residues. Germline loops: CDR1 SQVTM, CDR2 ANQGSEA. Trimming removed 4 bases from V and 2 bases from J, with 5 bases in between.

Regarding this clone: An end of the junction differs from the germline gene, which may be a read error. This specimen includes other DNA sequences encoding the same CDR3. The rearrangement uses TRBV7-9 and TRBJ1-1, with TRBD1 matching over 7 bases. Germline CDR1 is SEHNR and CDR2 is FQNEAQ (reference sequence). CDR3 length equals 14 residues. CDR3 nucleotides: TGCGCCAGCAGCCCAGGACAGGAGAGACATGAAGCTTTCTTT. It yields the protein CASSPGQERHEAFF.

The chain combines TRBV28 with TRBJ2-1; the D gene is possibly TRBD2 (6 bases). The CDR3 covers 14 residues. CDR1 and CDR2 (germline): MDHEN, SYDVKM. Between the trimmed V and J ends, which lost 2 bases and 8 bases, there was a span of 13 bases. Here the CDR3 DNA reads TGTGCCAGCAGTTTAGGGGGGACGGCAGATGAGCAGTTCTTC. Translation: CASSLGGTADEQFF. The variable domain in full, with the rest retrieved from reference TRBV28 and TRBJ2-1, is DVKVTQSSRYLVKRTGEKVFLECVQDMDHENMFWYRQDPGLGLRLIYFSYDVKMKEKGDIPEGYSVSREKKERFSLILESASTNQTSMYLCASSLGGTADEQFFGPGTRLTVL.

The J gene is TRBJ2-3, the V gene TRBV5-1, with TRBD2 matching 7 bases. Per the germline V gene, CDR1 is SGHRS and CDR2 is YFSETQ. J lost 3 bases, V lost 2 bases, and 6 bases had no gene match. CDR3 length: 15 amino acids. CDR3 sequence: CASSLMGGPTDTQYF. In nucleotides, the CDR3 is TGCGCCAGCAGCTTAATGGGAGGGCCAACAGATACGCAGTATTTT.

V usage is TRBV9 and J usage is TRBJ1-4, with 11 bases aligning to TRBD1. Germline lookup yields CDR1 SGDLS and CDR2 YYNGEE. The CDR3 runs 16 residues. V was clipped by 3 bases and J by 5 bases; unmatched bases: 6. The CDR3 sequence: CASSAGTGGNNEKLFF. Here the CDR3 DNA reads TGTGCCAGCAGCGCTGGGACAGGGGGAAACAATGAAAAACTGTTTTTT.

The chain combines TRBV5-8 with TRBJ1-1; TRBD1 is a possible D gene (5 bases). Germline V gene lookup returns CDR1 SGHTS and CDR2 YDEGEE. The CDR3 spans 14 residues. Trimming shortened V by 3 bases and J by 2 bases, and 11 bases separated the two germline ends. CDR3 in DNA: TGTGCCAGCAGCTGGTGGGGGGGTAACACTGAAGCTTTCTTT. The encoded protein is CASSWWGGNTEAFF.

This chain connects TRBV7-2 to TRBJ1-1; possible D gene TRBD1, 6 bases. V was pared by 1 base and J by 0 bases, with 9 bases between. From germline, CDR1 is SGHTA and CDR2 FQGNSA. The CDR3 has 15 amino acids. The DNA for the CDR3 is TGTGCCAGCAGCTTAGAGGGGGACATGAACACTGAAGCTTTCTTT. Protein product: CASSLEGDMNTEAFF. Looking up the rest from reference TRBV7-2 and TRBJ1-1 gives the full variable domain: GAGVSQSPSNKVTEKGKDVELRCDPISGHTALYWYRQSLGQGLEFLIYFQGNSAPDKSGLPSDRFSAERTGGSVSTLTIQRTQQEDSAVYLCASSLEGDMNTEAFFGQGTRLTVV.

The chain uses TRBV5-1 and TRBJ2-7; 8 nucleotides line up with TRBD2. The CDR3 extends over 19 amino acids. Germline V gene data show CDR1 as SGHRS and CDR2 as YFSETQ. With V trimmed by 4 bases and J by 0 bases, 18 bases remained unmatched. CDR3 nucleotides: TGCGCCAGCAGCCTGATTAGCTCCCCTGGGACTAGGGTCTCCTACGAGCAGTACGTC. Translation: CASSLISSPGTRVSYEQYV.

The chain has TRBV10-3 and TRBJ1-3; tentatively, D is TRBD1 (5 bases). Trimming cost V 6 bases and J 0 bases, with 12 bases left between them. This CDR3 region has 15 residues. Germline values: CDR1 ENHRY, CDR2 SYGVKD. The CDR3 coding sequence is TGTGCCATCAGCACCGGACAAACCTCTGGAAACACCATATATTTT. Protein product: CAISTGQTSGNTIYF.

DNA of the CDR3: TGTGCCAGCAGCTGGAGACAGGGGACTCAAAACATTCAGTACTTC. This gives the protein CASSWRQGTQNIQYF. This chain links TRBV11-2 with TRBJ2-4; TRBD1 matches at 8 bases. J gave up 5 bases and V 4 bases, and 7 bases lay outside the gene matches. CDR1 and CDR2 from the germline V gene are SGHAT and FQNNGV. This CDR3 has 15 amino acids.

This chain joins TRBV19 and TRBJ2-5, with 13 bases fitting TRBD2. The germline CDR1 and CDR2 sequences are LNHDA and SQIVND (reference sequence). The length of the CDR3 is 15 residues. V gave up 6 bases and J gave up 1 base; unmatched junction bases: 2. The CDR3 loop is CASRGTSGTQETQYF. The CDR3, as DNA: TGTGCCAGTAGGGGGACTAGCGGGACCCAAGAGACCCAGTACTTC.

This rearrangement joins TRBV9 to TRBJ2-7; weak D call: TRBD1 (6 bases). The V gene lost 0 bases and the J gene lost 6 bases, with 10 bases spanning the gap. CDR1 and CDR2 from the germline V gene are SGDLS and YYNGEE. There are 13 residues in the CDR3. The DNA of the CDR3 is TGTGCCAGCAGCGTAGTGGTAGGGGGCGAGCAGTACTTC. It is translated as CASSVVVGGEQYF.

In its sample, this clone was seen once. The chain couples TRBV28 to TRBJ1-3, with TRBD1 identical over 10 bases. V was pared by 2 bases and J by 0 bases, with 7 bases of the junction left unmatched. The CDR3 has 18 amino acids. CDR1 is MDHEN, CDR2 SYDVKM, per germline. The CDR3 loop is CASSLVRDRGTSGNTIYF. The CDR3 nucleotides are TGTGCCAGCAGTTTAGTTCGGGACAGGGGCACCTCTGGAAACACCATATATTTT.

The V call is TRBV9, the J call TRBJ1-2; D is perhaps TRBD1 (5 bases). Trimming took 7 bases from V and 3 from J, leaving 13 bases between them. Germline V gene sequence: CDR1 SGDLS, CDR2 YYNGEE. The CDR3 extends over 13 amino acids. The CDR3 here is CASLGHLDYGYTF. Here the CDR3 DNA reads TGTGCCAGCCTCGGACACCTAGACTATGGCTACACCTTC.

The rearrangement uses TRBV6-1 and TRBJ1-5; D is perhaps TRBD1 (5 bases). Germline CDR1 and CDR2: MNHNS and SASEGT. V was clipped by 0 bases and J by 5 bases, with 17 bases between them. The CDR3 extends over 17 amino acids. The CDR3 protein is CASSEALGGVGDQPQHF. Written as DNA, the CDR3 is TGTGCCAGCAGTGAAGCTCTCGGAGGGGTTGGCGATCAGCCCCAGCATTTT.

The rearrangement uses TRBV30 and TRBJ1-2, with D unclear. Trimming stripped 2 bases from V and 4 bases from J, with 20 bases between. This CDR3 comprises 16 residues. Per the germline V gene, CDR1 is GTSNPN and CDR2 is SVGIG (reference sequence). CDR3 in amino acids: CAWSQSTGVKAYGYTF. For the CDR3, the DNA is TGTGCCTGGAGTCAATCCACCGGGGTAAAGGCCTATGGCTACACCTTC.

This chain uses TRBV6-1 with TRBJ1-5; the match to TRBD1 covers 7 bases. Germline V gives CDR1 MNHNS, CDR2 SASEGT. The CDR3 runs 13 residues. Written as DNA, the CDR3 is TGTGTTACCCGGGACAGCTTAGATCAGCCCCAGCATTTT. Translated: CVTRDSLDQPQHF.

This chain connects TRBV5-1 to TRBJ1-2; no definite D call. The CDR3 length is 13 residues. The germline gives CDR1 SGHRS, CDR2 YFSETQ. The ends were cut back, 4 bases at V and 5 bases at J, with 12 bases in the middle. CDR3 loop: CASSADSPYGYTF. In nucleotides, the CDR3 is TGCGCCAGCAGCGCGGATTCCCCTTATGGCTACACCTTC.

The chain couples TRBV25-1 to TRBJ1-1; 7 nucleotides line up with TRBD1. In germline, CDR1 is MGHDK, CDR2 SYGVNS. CDR3 size: 14 residues. The ends lost 3 bases at V and 6 bases at J; junction bases unmatched: 7. The CDR3 sequence is CASSDRQGPPEAFF. The CDR3 DNA follows: TGTGCCAGCAGTGATCGACAGGGTCCTCCTGAAGCTTTCTTT.

Here the CDR3 DNA reads TGCGCCAGCCAGCCCTGGACGGGAGCTAATGAAAAACTGTTTTTT. Translated: CASQPWTGANEKLFF. The chain joins TRBV5-1 to TRBJ1-4; D not resolved. Trimming took 7 bases from V and 3 from J, leaving 16 bases between them. Per germline, CDR1 SGHRS and CDR2 YFSETQ. This CDR3 spans 15 amino acids.

The chain has TRBV7-9 and TRBJ1-1, with TRBD1 matching over 7 bases. Germline V gene lookup returns CDR1 SEHNR and CDR2 FQNEAQ (reference sequence). There are 15 residues in the CDR3. With V trimmed by 1 base and J by 1 base, 3 bases remained unmatched. The CDR3 is CASSLGRGKNTEAFF. The DNA for the CDR3 is TGTGCCAGCAGCTTAGGCAGGGGGAAGAACACTGAAGCTTTCTTT.

This chain uses TRBV7-3 with TRBJ2-5; TRBD1 matches 9 bases. Germline CDR1 and CDR2: SGHTA and FQGTGA. This CDR3 is 15 amino acids long. V lost 4 bases, J lost 0 bases, and 3 bases stayed unmatched. The CDR3 here is CASSSQGAYQETQYF. The CDR3 coding sequence is TGTGCCAGCAGCTCACAGGGGGCGTACCAAGAGACCCAGTACTTC.

The chain employs TRBV2 and TRBJ2-2; no reliable D call. The germline V gene has CDR1 SNHLY and CDR2 FYNNEI. V shed 6 bases and J shed 0 bases, with 8 bases lying between them. The CDR3 sequence is 14 residues long. CDR3 sequence (DNA): TGTGCCAGCAGCGGAACTACGAACACCGGGGAGCTGTTTTTT. Its translation is CASSGTTNTGELFF.